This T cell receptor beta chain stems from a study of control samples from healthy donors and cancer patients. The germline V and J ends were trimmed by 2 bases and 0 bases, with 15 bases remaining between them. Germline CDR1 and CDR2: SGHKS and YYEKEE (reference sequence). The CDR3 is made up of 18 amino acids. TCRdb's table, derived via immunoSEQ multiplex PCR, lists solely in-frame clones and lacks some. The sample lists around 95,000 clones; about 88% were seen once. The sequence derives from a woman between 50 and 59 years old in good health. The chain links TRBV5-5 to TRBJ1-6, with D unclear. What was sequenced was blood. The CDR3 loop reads CASSLGGQRYSYNSPLHF. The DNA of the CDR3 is TGTGCCAGCAGCTTAGGAGGGCAGAGATACTCCTATAATTCACCCCTCCACTTT.